The TCR beta chain described here comes from a study of blood T cell repertoires in COVID-19. The overall study: T cells, B-cell-depleted T cells, or PBMCs provided the cDNA or gDNA that served as material.

Participants were placed into cohorts based on the clinical history they reported. This clone showed up just once. The junction had 4 bases not matched to a gene; V was cut back by 2 bases and J by 3 bases. The CDR3 has 15 amino acids. The germline V gene encodes CDR1 SNHLY and CDR2 FYNNEI. In the original processing: Reference gene primers were amplified, and this amplification served to estimate nucleated cell counts. TCRdb keeps only in-frame clones here, not all; method: immunoSEQ multiplex PCR. V, J and clone size are those of that table, while D and trimming were read from the DNA. The table has some 230,000 clones, just under 85% seen once.

The sample taken for sequencing was PBMCs or T cells enriched from blood (not recorded which). The rearrangement links TRBV2 to TRBJ2-7, with 10 bases fitting TRBD2. This receptor was obtained from a middle-aged woman with acute COVID-19. Here the CDR3 reads CASSETLAGVYEQYF. CDR3 DNA: TGTGCCAGCAGTGAAACCCTAGCGGGAGTCTACGAGCAGTACTTC.